The rows below give T cell receptor beta chains drawn from one sample of a study of CD8 T cells in ankylosing spondylitis. TCRdb re-derived calls from the 5' RACE reads in MiXCR, one entry per CDR3 protein. The repertoire consists of hundreds of thousands of distinct CDR3 sequences, with approximately 8.4% occurring once and the leading ten covering approximately 5%. The sample was blood, either unsorted or a sorted T cell fraction (not recorded which). These receptors all stem from a female donor with ankylosing spondylitis or in good health (not recorded which). Each CDR3 is given with its conserved first and last residue. The D gene is left open where the match is weak. Expanded clones are given a class, and other clones once, few, many or no size at all.

v_gene,d_gene,j_gene,abundance,CDR3nt,CDR3aa
TRBV4-3,TRBD2,TRBJ2-7,few,TGCGCCAGCAGCCAACAGCGGGAGGGTTCCTACGAGCAGTACTTC,CASSQQREGSYEQYF
TRBV12-3/TRBV12-4,-,TRBJ2-7,many,TGTGCCTCCTCCGGGGGATACGAGCAGTACTTC,CASSGGYEQYF
TRBV5-1,-,TRBJ1-2,many,TGCGCCAGCAGCTTAGAGGGCACCCCCTACACCTTC,CASSLEGTPYTF
TRBV20-1,-,TRBJ1-1,few,TGCAGTGCTAGATCCCCCGTTATGGGTACTGAAGCTTTCTTT,CSARSPVMGTEAFF
TRBV11-2,-,TRBJ2-4,-,TGTGCCAGCAGCGGCGGGACGTTCCAGCATTTAGCCAAAAACATTCAGTACTTC,CASSGGTFQHLAKNIQYF
TRBV6-5,TRBD1,TRBJ1-5,many,TGTGCCAGCAGTTCAACAGGGGGGGGTTATCAGCCCCAGCATTTT,CASSSTGGGYQPQHF
TRBV4-3,TRBD1,TRBJ2-4,-,TGCGCCAGCAGCCAAGTATTACGAAGGGGGCGATTGGTCCTCTTAAACATTCAGTACTTC,CASSQVLRRGRLVLLNIQYF
TRBV6-1,-,TRBJ1-2,many,TGTGCCAGCAGGTGGACAGTCGAGGGCTATGGCTACACCTTC,CASRWTVEGYGYTF
TRBV29-1,-,TRBJ2-5,many,TGCAGCGTTGGACGGGAGAAAGGAGAGACCCAGTACTTC,CSVGREKGETQYF
TRBV6-1,-,TRBJ2-6,many,TGTGCCAGCAGTCCCCTAGACAGAAGAGGACTCTCTGGGGCCAACGTCCTGACTTTC,CASSPLDRRGLSGANVLTF
TRBV7-2,TRBD1,TRBJ2-7,-,TGTGCCAGCAGCTCCCAAGGACAGGGGGTCGGCTACGAGCAGTACTTC,CASSSQGQGVGYEQYF
TRBV20-1,-,TRBJ2-3,many,TGCAGTGCCGAAACCACAGATACGCAGTATTTT,CSAETTDTQYF
TRBV6-2/TRBV6-3,-,TRBJ2-1,many,TGTGCCAGGACCAGGCTGGGTTCGCACAATGAGCAGTTCTTC,CARTRLGSHNEQFF
TRBV29-1,-,TRBJ2-1,few,TGCAACACACTAGTCTACAATGAGCAGTTCTTC,CNTLVYNEQFF
TRBV9,TRBD1,TRBJ2-3,-,TGTGCCAGCAGCGTAGAGGTTGGGCTGGACAGGCTGCAGGATACGCAGTATTTT,CASSVEVGLDRLQDTQYF
TRBV5-6,-,TRBJ1-1,many,TGTGCCAGCAGCTTGATAGACAGGAACCTTGAAGCTTTCTTT,CASSLIDRNLEAFF
TRBV6-2/TRBV6-3,TRBD1,TRBJ1-1,many,TGTGCCAGCAGTAAAAACAGGGGATACACTGAAGCTTTCTTT,CASSKNRGYTEAFF
TRBV30,-,TRBJ2-7,many,TGTGCCTGGAGTATAGCTCGCTACGAGCAGTACTTC,CAWSIARYEQYF
TRBV20-1,-,TRBJ1-2,many,TGCAGTGCTAGCATGCCCGGTAGAAGGCCCTATGGCTACACCTTC,CSASMPGRRPYGYTF
TRBV20-1,-,TRBJ2-2,many,TGCAGTGCGACTAGAGGACCCTCTGATGGGACCGGGGAGCTGTTTTTT,CSATRGPSDGTGELFF
TRBV14,-,TRBJ1-2,many,TGTGCCAGCAGCCGTCCATCGGACTATGGCTACACCTTC,CASSRPSDYGYTF
TRBV7-2,-,TRBJ2-7,-,TGTGCCAGCAGCCTCGTAAGGAGCGAGCAGTACTTC,CASSLVRSEQYF
TRBV6-2/TRBV6-3,TRBD2,TRBJ2-1,many,TGTGCCAGCAGGGAACCGGGACGCACCCGGGGGGATGAGCAGTTCTTC,CASREPGRTRGDEQFF
TRBV13,TRBD2,TRBJ2-5,many,TGTGCCAGCAGTTCTGCGGGGCAGCGGGAGGGCCGGGAGACCCAGTACTTC,CASSSAGQREGRETQYF
TRBV20-1,-,TRBJ1-6,many,TGCAGTGCTAGTTTACTCGTGCTTAGCTCCTATAATTCACCCCTCCACTTT,CSASLLVLSSYNSPLHF
TRBV9,-,TRBJ2-7,many,TGTGCCAGCAGCGGGGGGCGGACTGCATCCTACGAGCAGTACTTC,CASSGGRTASYEQYF
TRBV6-6,-,TRBJ2-7,many,TGTGCCAGTCAAGGAGATCCCTACGAGCAGTACTTC,CASQGDPYEQYF
TRBV7-2,-,TRBJ2-7,few,TGTGCCAGCAGCTTAGTAGGTGCAGACTACGAGCAGTACTTC,CASSLVGADYEQYF
TRBV5-1,TRBD2,TRBJ2-7,many,TGCGCCAGCAGCTTGGTGGCTAGCGGGAGGGCCGGGATATACGAGCAGTACTTC,CASSLVASGRAGIYEQYF
TRBV7-2,-,TRBJ2-3,few,TGTGCCAGCAGCTTAGCTGTAACTAGCACAGATACGCAGTATTTT,CASSLAVTSTDTQYF
TRBV11-2,-,TRBJ1-4,many,TGTGCCAGCAGCTTAGCGGGGAATGAAAAACTGTTTTTT,CASSLAGNEKLFF
TRBV27,-,TRBJ2-7,once,TGTGCCAGCAGTTTATCGGGCCTCGTGACGGGGGAGCAGTACTTC,CASSLSGLVTGEQYF
TRBV6-2/TRBV6-3,TRBD1,TRBJ1-2,many,TGTGCCAGCAGTGCGACAGGGACTGGCTACACCTTC,CASSATGTGYTF
TRBV6-1,-,TRBJ1-3,many,TGTGCCAGCAGCGAATCAAGGGGGAACACCATATATTTT,CASSESRGNTIYF
TRBV6-2/TRBV6-3,-,TRBJ2-7,many,TGTGCCAGCAGTTACTCGATCCTCTCCTACGAGCAGTACTTC,CASSYSILSYEQYF
TRBV5-6,-,TRBJ2-2,-,TGTGCCAGCAGCTTGACTTGGGGCCGGGAGCTGTTTTTT,CASSLTWGRELFF
TRBV10-3,-,TRBJ1-6,many,TGTGCCATCAGTGCAGGGACGGCGCCCGTTCGGGGTTCACCCCTCCACTTT,CAISAGTAPVRGSPLHF
TRBV2,-,TRBJ2-1,many,TGTGCCAGCACCCCCTACAATGAGCAGTTCTTC,CASTPYNEQFF
TRBV20-1,TRBD2,TRBJ2-3,-,TGCAGTGCTTTTCTAGCGGGAGTAGGAACAGATACGCAGTATTTT,CSAFLAGVGTDTQYF
TRBV4-3,TRBD2,TRBJ2-1,many,TGCGCCAGCAGCCAAGGGAGCGGGAGGATAAATGAGCAGTTCTTC,CASSQGSGRINEQFF